The 31 T cell receptor beta chains given below trace back to one sample, sequenced in a study of T cells after yellow fever vaccination. TCRdb reprocessed the 5' RACE reads via MiXCR and lists one record per CDR3 protein. The profile shows approximately 120,000 distinct CDR3 sequences, more than 6% of them singletons. The source material was CD4+ T cells sorted from PBMCs, sampled roughly 10 days after the first yellow fever vaccination. These receptors all stem from a man between 18 and 35 years old who received the YFV17D yellow fever vaccine.

The J gene is TRBJ1-2, the V gene TRBV6-1; D call uncertain. Trimming cost V 8 bases and J 4 bases, with 17 bases left between them. The CDR3 runs to 14 residues. Germline V gene sequence: CDR1 MNHNS, CDR2 SASEGT. CDR3 amino acids: CASRRGREGYGYTF. Here the CDR3 DNA reads TGTGCCAGCCGCCGCGGTAGGGAAGGCTATGGCTACACCTTC.

The table lists this clonotype with many counts. The V call is TRBV10-3, the J call TRBJ2-7, with no clear D. V dropped 3 bases and J dropped 6 bases, with 12 bases sitting between them. The CDR3 loop spans 13 amino acids. Germline lookup yields CDR1 ENHRY and CDR2 SYGVKD. The CDR3 protein is CAISESRNPEQYF. The CDR3 DNA sequence: TGTGCCATCAGTGAAAGCCGGAACCCCGAGCAGTACTTC.

This clonotype was found many times. This chain connects TRBV5-6 to TRBJ2-7; D is possibly TRBD1 (5 bases). The CDR3 sequence is 14 residues long. The germline V gene has CDR1 SGHDT and CDR2 YYEEEE. V lost 0 bases, J lost 4 bases, and 11 bases lay in between. CDR3 loop: CASSLVGRNYEQYV. The CDR3 DNA follows: TGTGCCAGCAGCTTGGTGGGGCGAAATTACGAGCAGTACGTC.

This clonotype was recorded many times. The genes are TRBV12-3 or TRBV12-4 and TRBJ1-5; perhaps TRBD1 as D (6 bases). This CDR3 has 14 residues. The germline V and J ends were trimmed by 1 base and 6 bases, with 10 bases remaining between them. CDR3 DNA sequence: TGTGCCAGCAGTTTAGGCGGGGGCAGTCAGCCCCAGCATTTT. Its protein product is CASSLGGGSQPQHF.

The table lists this clonotype with many counts. The chain employs TRBV20-1 and TRBJ2-1; D uncertain. This CDR3 contains 10 residues. The germline V gene encodes CDR1 DFQATT and CDR2 SNEGSKA (reference sequence). With 6 bases removed from V and 6 bases from J, the gap between germline ends came to 6 bases. In DNA form, the CDR3 reads TGCAGTGCGTCGGCCAATGAGCAGTTCTTC. Protein product: CSASANEQFF.

Ten or more counts support this clonotype. This chain links TRBV5-1 with TRBJ2-2, with 8 bases aligning to TRBD1. V shed 4 bases and J 3 bases; nucleotides not matched to a gene: 5. The CDR3 has 15 amino acids. Germline values: CDR1 SGHRS, CDR2 YFSETQ. The CDR3 sequence: CASSDQGADTGELFF. CDR3 sequence (DNA): TGCGCCAGCAGCGACCAGGGGGCAGACACCGGGGAGCTGTTTTTT.

This clonotype occurred many times. The V and J genes are TRBV20-1 and TRBJ1-4; D is unresolved. Germline CDR1 is DFQATT and CDR2 is SNEGSKA (reference sequence). The CDR3 covers 14 residues. V was shortened by 5 bases and J by 7 bases, with 17 bases between the two germline ends. The CDR3, as DNA: TGCAGTGCTCAAGATGTCAGTCAGGTTGAAAAACTGTTTTTT. It yields the protein CSAQDVSQVEKLFF.

This clonotype has ten or more counts. The genes are TRBV2 and TRBJ2-5, with TRBD1 matching 8 bases. This CDR3 has 13 residues. Unmatched junction bases numbered 1, after V lost 2 bases and J lost 5 bases. The V gene's germline CDR1 is SNHLY and CDR2 FYNNEI. The CDR3 region has the DNA TGTGCCAGCAGTGAAAACAGGGGGGAGACCCAGTACTTC. Its translation: CASSENRGETQYF.

The chain is built from TRBV1 and TRBJ2-3; the D segment call TRBD1 is taken from the table without a DNA check. TRBV1 is a pseudogene locus. The CDR3 runs to 16 residues. The DNA of the CDR3 is TGCACCAGCAGCCGAGAGCGGGGGTGGAGCACAGATACGCAGTATTTT. This sequence encodes CTSSRERGWSTDTQYF.

This clonotype came up many times. V gene TRBV5-1 combines with J gene TRBJ2-1; 12 bases match TRBD2. The CDR3 has 19 residues. Germline CDR1 SGHRS, CDR2 YFSETQ. V shed 5 bases and J 0 bases; nucleotides not matched to a gene: 12. The CDR3 protein is CASRPGLAGPISSYNEQFF. CDR3 DNA: TGCGCCAGCAGACCCGGACTAGCGGGGCCCATCAGCTCCTACAATGAGCAGTTCTTC.

This clonotype occurred many times. The chain uses TRBV5-1 and TRBJ2-3, with D possibly being TRBD1 (6 bases). CDR3 size: 14 residues. V was shortened by 0 bases and J by 5 bases, with 10 bases between the two germline ends. Per germline, CDR1 SGHRS and CDR2 YFSETQ. The CDR3 DNA sequence: TGCGCCAGCAGCTTGGAAGGGGGTGAAGATACGCAGTATTTT. Residues: CASSLEGGEDTQYF.

This clonotype was counted at least ten times. The V call is TRBV28, the J call TRBJ2-2; 9 nucleotides agree with TRBD1. V trimming: 8 bases; J trimming: 5 bases; junction bases outside the gene matches: 9. The CDR3 is 15 residues long. Germline CDR1 MDHEN, CDR2 SYDVKM. The chain's CDR3 is CASDTGGAGTGELFF. CDR3 sequence (DNA): TGTGCCAGCGATACAGGGGGCGCTGGGACCGGGGAGCTGTTTTTT. Combining the CDR3 with reference TRBV28 and TRBJ2-2 gives the whole variable domain DVKVTQSSRYLVKRTGEKVFLECVQDMDHENMFWYRQDPGLGLRLIYFSYDVKMKEKGDIPEGYSVSREKKERFSLILESASTNQTSMYLCASDTGGAGTGELFFGEGSRLTVL.

This clonotype has ten or more counts. The J gene is TRBJ2-5, the V gene TRBV20-1; D may match TRBD1 or TRBD2 (6 bases each). V lost 1 base, J lost 2 bases, and 11 bases lay in between. This CDR3 is built from 14 residues. CDR1 DFQATT and CDR2 SNEGSKA come from the germline V gene (reference sequence). The CDR3 sequence: CSARAGAWQETQYF. The CDR3 DNA sequence: TGCAGTGCTAGAGCGGGGGCTTGGCAAGAGACCCAGTACTTC.

The rearrangement joins TRBV10-3 to TRBJ2-3, with 8 bases identical to TRBD2. With 11 bases clipped from V and 4 bases from J, the junction kept 14 bases outside the gene matches. The CDR3 has 15 amino acids. CDR1 and CDR2 from the germline V gene are ENHRY and SYGVKD. The CDR3: CAVMPAGEWADTQYF. The CDR3 region has the DNA TGTGCCGTGATGCCAGCGGGGGAATGGGCAGATACGCAGTATTTT.

V gene TRBV4-2 combines with J gene TRBJ2-3, with 7 positions matching TRBD2. The CDR3 totals 17 residues. V was clipped by 8 bases and J by 4 bases; unmatched bases: 18. Germline V CDR1 and CDR2: LGHNA, YNFKEQ. CDR3 protein: CASGPALFWGGSDTQYF. The CDR3 DNA reads TGTGCCAGCGGCCCCGCGCTCTTCTGGGGGGGTTCAGATACGCAGTATTTT.

A remark on this clonotype: The junction differs from germline at one of its ends, possibly a read error. This chain links TRBV19 with TRBJ2-3, with TRBD2 matching over 11 bases. Germline-derived CDR1 and CDR2 are LNHDA and SQIVND (reference sequence). The CDR3 is made up of 14 amino acids. CDR3 nucleotide sequence: TGTTCCAGTTCTAGCGGGGGGCCCACAGATACGCAGTATTTT. It codes for CSSSSGGPTDTQYF. Combining the CDR3 with reference TRBV19 and TRBJ2-3 gives the whole variable domain DGGITQSPKYLFRKEGQNVTLSCEQNLNHDAMYWYRQDPGQGLRLIYYSQIVNDFQKGDIAEGYSVSREKKESFPLTVTSAQKNPTAFYLCSSSSGGPTDTQYFGPGTRLTVL.

This clonotype showed up just once. Relative to the germline gene, one junction end is altered; a read error may explain this. The chain uses TRBV30 and TRBJ1-5; D remains unclear. The CDR3 is 15 amino acids. Germline V gene sequence: CDR1 GTSNPN, CDR2 SVGIG (reference sequence). CDR3 region: CAWSVGAYSKQPQHF. In nucleotides, the CDR3 is TGTGCCTGGAGTGTGGGTGCCTATAGCAAACAGCCCCAGCATTTT.

This clonotype was observed many times. The chain carries TRBV14 and TRBJ2-1; D perhaps matches TRBD1 (5 bases). Germline V lookup: CDR1 SGHDN, CDR2 FVKESK. With 4 bases removed from V and 0 bases from J, the gap between germline ends came to 10 bases. The CDR3 covers 15 residues. CDR3 amino acids: CASSPRVGSYNEQFF. The CDR3 DNA reads as TGTGCCAGCAGCCCCAGGGTCGGCTCCTACAATGAGCAGTTCTTC.

The table lists this clonotype with many counts. The chain is built from TRBV20-1 and TRBJ2-5; TRBD2 matches at 11 bases. The CDR3 is 14 residues long. Germline V gene data show CDR1 as DFQATT and CDR2 as SNEGSKA (reference sequence). Trimming cost V 3 bases and J 5 bases; bases outside gene matches: 5. CDR3 sequence reads: CSASIAGGWETQYF. In DNA form, the CDR3 reads TGCAGTGCTAGCATAGCGGGGGGGTGGGAGACCCAGTACTTC.

The sample holds many counts of this clonotype. The chain joins TRBV5-4 to TRBJ1-1; 8 bases are shared with TRBD1. J was trimmed by 2 bases and V by 3 bases; bases with no gene match: 6. The CDR3 runs to 15 residues. Germline CDR1 SGHNT, CDR2 YYREEE (reference sequence). Here the CDR3 reads CASSSSDRGNTEAFF. The CDR3 nucleotides read TGTGCCAGCAGCTCCAGTGACAGGGGTAACACTGAAGCTTTCTTT.

This clonotype has a count of ten or more. V gene TRBV20-1 combines with J gene TRBJ1-1; D perhaps matches TRBD1 (5 bases). Germline V gene data show CDR1 as DFQATT and CDR2 as SNEGSKA (reference sequence). The CDR3 is 10 residues long. V lost 8 bases and J lost 1, with 5 bases in between. The CDR3 DNA follows: TGCAGTACAGGGAACACTGAAGCTTTCTTT. As protein: CSTGNTEAFF.

The sample holds many counts of this clonotype. The chain uses TRBV2 and TRBJ2-4; D gene uncertain. The length of the CDR3 is 11 residues. The germline V gene has CDR1 SNHLY and CDR2 FYNNEI. Trimming took off 8 bases at V and 12 bases at J, with 14 bases between the two ends. The CDR3 DNA follows: TGTGCCAGCCTAGGCCAGAGCTCTCAGTACTTC. As protein: CASLGQSSQYF.

With regard to this clonotype: Sequence at one end of the junction differs from germline and may be a read error. The chain employs TRBV19 and TRBJ1-5; TRBD1 aligns across 9 bases. The V gene's germline CDR1 is LNHDA and CDR2 SQIVND (reference sequence). CDR3 length: 15 amino acids. CDR3 DNA sequence: TGTGCCAGTACTGACAGGGGGTATAGCAAGCAGCCCCAGCATTTT. This translates into CASTDRGYSKQPQHF.

The CDR3 sequence: CASSPQGSSTDTQYF. CDR3 sequence (DNA): TGTGCCAGCAGCCCTCAGGGGTCTAGCACAGATACGCAGTATTTT. V is TRBV7-7 and J is TRBJ2-3; a weak D match, TRBD1 (6 bases). The CDR3 is made up of 15 amino acids. Trimming stripped 5 bases from V and 0 bases from J, with 12 bases between. CDR1 is SSHAT, CDR2 FNYEAQ, per germline (reference sequence).

With respect to this clonotype: A much larger clone differs by one base, so this may be a read error. The missing conserved phenylalanine or tryptophan at the end of this CDR3 makes a read error likely. This sequence joins TRBV7-3 and TRBJ2-2; TRBD1 matches 9 bases. With V trimmed by 5 bases and J by 7 bases, 8 bases remained unmatched. The CDR3 covers 15 residues. The V gene's germline CDR1 is SGHTA and CDR2 FQGTGA. CDR3 region: CASSPPGQGHGELFS. For the CDR3, the DNA is TGTGCCAGCAGCCCACCGGGACAGGGCCACGGGGAGCTGTTTTCT.

This clonotype occurred many times. The chain is built from TRBV6-2 or TRBV6-3 and TRBJ2-5; TRBD2 aligns across 12 bases. Germline CDR1 and CDR2: MNHEY and SVGEGT. This CDR3 has 17 residues. V lost 2 bases, J lost 0 bases, and 4 bases stayed unmatched. For the CDR3, the DNA is TGTGCCAGCAGTTACGGCGGGACTAGCGGGTACCAAGAGACCCAGTACTTC. Residues: CASSYGGTSGYQETQYF.

This clonotype was seen repeatedly, ten times or more. In DNA, the CDR3 is TGCGCCAGCAGCTTGGCCTTACAGCCCTTCTCTGGGGCCAACGTCCTGACTTTC. Encoded protein: CASSLALQPFSGANVLTF. The rearrangement uses TRBV5-1 and TRBJ2-6; D unclear. Germline assignment: CDR1 SGHRS and CDR2 YFSETQ. The CDR3 extends over 18 amino acids. Trimming took 0 bases from V and 0 from J, leaving 13 bases between them. The variable domain in full, completed from reference TRBV5-1 and TRBJ2-6, reads KAGVTQTPRYLIKTRGQQVTLSCSPISGHRSVSWYQQTPGQGLQFLFEYFSETQRNKGNFPGRFSGRQFSNSRSEMNVSTLELGDSALYLCASSLALQPFSGANVLTFGAGSRLTVL.

This clonotype was seen repeatedly, ten times or more. This chain uses TRBV5-1 with TRBJ2-1, with no clear D. Germline assignment: CDR1 SGHRS and CDR2 YFSETQ. This CDR3 region has 14 residues. V was trimmed by 0 bases and J by 5 bases, leaving 9 bases between them. The CDR3 sequence is CASSLGSQNNEQFF. The CDR3 DNA reads as TGCGCCAGCAGCTTGGGTTCTCAGAACAATGAGCAGTTCTTC.

On this clonotype: A read error may produce the germline difference seen at one junction end. This rearrangement joins TRBV5-1 to TRBJ1-3; D is perhaps TRBD1 (5 bases). Germline assignment: CDR1 SGHRS and CDR2 YFSETQ. The CDR3 is 17 amino acids. The CDR3 here is CASSWGEQDHSGNTIYF. CDR3 DNA sequence: TGTGCCAGCAGCTGGGGGGAACAGGACCACTCTGGAAACACCATATATTTT. Based on the CDR3 plus reference TRBV5-1 and TRBJ1-3, the full variable domain is KAGVTQTPRYLIKTRGQQVTLSCSPISGHRSVSWYQQTPGQGLQFLFEYFSETQRNKGNFPGRFSGRQFSNSRSEMNVSTLELGDSALYLCASSWGEQDHSGNTIYFGEGSWLTVV.

This clonotype was counted at least ten times. This chain connects TRBV12-3 or TRBV12-4 to TRBJ1-1, with D uncertain. V gave up 5 bases and J gave up 5 bases, with 12 bases separating them. CDR3 length: 13 amino acids. The CDR3 DNA sequence: TGTGCCAGCAGTAATCACCTTGGGACTGAAGCTTTCTTT. Encoded protein: CASSNHLGTEAFF.

The table lists this clonotype with many counts. The chain couples TRBV29-1 to TRBJ2-2; D might be TRBD1 or TRBD2, each matching 5 bases. The V end was cut by 6 bases, the J end by 0 bases, with 11 bases between. Looked up from germline, CDR1 is SQVTM and CDR2 is ANQGSEA. This CDR3 contains 14 residues. The CDR3, as DNA: TGCAGCGTCCCAGGGACCACGAACACCGGGGAGCTGTTTTTT. As protein: CSVPGTTNTGELFF.